This T cell receptor (beta chain) was identified in a study of cytomegalovirus exposure and HLA in healthy donors. On this clone: The antigen remains undetermined.

Trimming removed 0 bases at V and 0 bases at J, with 10 bases between. Germline V gene data show CDR1 as SGDLS and CDR2 as YYNGEE. The CDR3 length is 16 residues. In the PCR, 60 Vbeta and 13 Jbeta primers were used. TCRdb keeps only in-frame clones here, not all; method: immunoSEQ multiplex PCR. Of some 150,000 clones detected, 80% appear once; the ten largest clones hold about 6.8%. The study, taken as a whole, reports: HLA alleles were associated with 17,000 or so TCR beta sequences in a later analysis at 0.05 false discovery rate. Most TCR sequences were uncommon, yet certain public TCRs appeared in many donors.

Sequenced material: PBMCs. This chain joins TRBV9 and TRBJ1-3; D call uncertain. The TCR sequence derives from a man in his forties in good health and CMV-seropositive. The DNA for the CDR3 is TGTGCCAGCAGCGTAGAGGATGGGAGCTCTGGAAACACCATATATTTT. Residues: CASSVEDGSSGNTIYF.